Each of the 9 T cell receptor beta chains below was sequenced from the same sample in a study of beta chain features in type 1 diabetes. Expressed TCRB transcripts were sequenced after all isolated RNA was converted to cDNA. The repertoire was sequenced with immunoSEQ multiplex PCR; TCRdb's copy has only in-frame clones and lacks some. The data contain around 300,000 clones, about 8.5% of them singletons. The sequenced sample consisted of central memory CD4+ T cells from blood. The source of these receptors is a woman under 30 in good health.

A few counts support this clone. The genes are TRBV18 and TRBJ2-5; D ambiguous. The CDR3 spans 13 residues. Deletions cut 0 bases from V and 1 base from J, with 3 bases between. Germline V gene sequence: CDR1 KGHSH, CDR2 LQKENI. CDR3 nucleotide sequence: TGTGCCAGCTCACCACCAGCCCAAGAGACCCAGTACTTC. As protein: CASSPPAQETQYF.

At least ten counts were recorded for this clone. The rearrangement joins TRBV10-3 to TRBJ2-1, with 7 positions matching TRBD2. This CDR3 is built from 17 residues. V shed 6 bases and J 3 bases; nucleotides not matched to a gene: 14. The germline gives CDR1 ENHRY, CDR2 SYGVKD. The DNA of the CDR3 is TGTGCCATCAGAAAACCCCACGGCAGCGGGAACTACAATGAGCAGTTCTTC. It yields the protein CAIRKPHGSGNYNEQFF.

The rearrangement uses TRBV7-2 and TRBJ2-6; TRBD1 agrees at 8 bases. V lost 4 bases to trimming and J lost 2 bases; unmatched junction nucleotides: 7. In germline, CDR1 is SGHTA, CDR2 FQGNSA. The CDR3 runs 17 residues. The CDR3 loop reads CASSSSTGVAGANVLTF. CDR3 sequence (DNA): TGTGCCAGCAGCTCCTCGACAGGGGTAGCTGGGGCCAACGTCCTGACTTTC.

This clone came up a few times. Given the absence of the conserved phenylalanine or tryptophan at the CDR3 end, a read error is likely. The genes are TRBV18 and TRBJ2-7; perhaps TRBD1 as D (6 bases). CDR1 and CDR2 from the germline V gene are KGHSH and LQKENI. The CDR3 extends over 13 amino acids. Trimming stripped 3 bases from V and 3 bases from J, with 9 bases between. CDR3 residues: CASSPAGDYEQYG. In DNA form, the CDR3 reads TGTGCCAGCTCACCGGCAGGGGACTACGAGCAGTACGGC.

The rearrangement links TRBV18 to TRBJ1-1, with 9 positions matching TRBD1. Germline CDR1 reads KGHSH; CDR2 reads LQKENI. V shed 8 bases and J 2 bases; nucleotides not matched to a gene: 3. The length of the CDR3 is 13 residues. The CDR3 sequence is CASADRGNTEAFF. The CDR3 region has the DNA TGTGCCAGCGCGGACAGGGGCAACACTGAAGCTTTCTTT.

The chain has TRBV4-3 and TRBJ2-1; D gene unclear. The CDR3 loop spans 13 amino acids. V was shortened by 1 base and J by 10 bases, with 11 bases between the two germline ends. Germline loops: CDR1 LGHNA, CDR2 YSLEER. This chain's CDR3 is CASSQVTNGEQFF. The CDR3 DNA is TGCGCCAGCAGCCAAGTGACGAACGGCGAGCAGTTCTTC.

This clone has a count of ten or more. This chain links TRBV14 with TRBJ1-2, with D unclear. V was trimmed by 1 base and J by 5 bases, leaving 8 bases between them. The V gene's germline CDR1 is SGHDN and CDR2 FVKESK. The length of the CDR3 is 13 residues. The CDR3 here is CASSQGLQYGYTF. DNA for the CDR3: TGTGCCAGCAGCCAAGGACTACAGTATGGCTACACCTTC.

This clone was seen a few times. The gene calls are TRBV28 and TRBJ2-4; D is perhaps TRBD1 or TRBD2 (6 bases each). The V gene lost 1 base and the J gene lost 0 bases, with 19 bases spanning the gap. Per germline, CDR1 MDHEN and CDR2 SYDVKM. CDR3 size: 19 residues. The CDR3 region has the DNA TGTGCCAGCAGTTTATTGCCGGGGGCGCCGGCCTCAGCCAAAAACATTCAGTACTTC. Its protein is CASSLLPGAPASAKNIQYF.

This chain connects TRBV10-3 to TRBJ2-5; D ambiguous. This CDR3 is built from 14 residues. Germline V gene lookup returns CDR1 ENHRY and CDR2 SYGVKD. V lost 0 bases to trimming and J lost 0 bases, with 5 bases between them. CDR3 protein: CAISESGYQETQYF. DNA for the CDR3: TGTGCCATCAGTGAGTCGGGATACCAAGAGACCCAGTACTTC.